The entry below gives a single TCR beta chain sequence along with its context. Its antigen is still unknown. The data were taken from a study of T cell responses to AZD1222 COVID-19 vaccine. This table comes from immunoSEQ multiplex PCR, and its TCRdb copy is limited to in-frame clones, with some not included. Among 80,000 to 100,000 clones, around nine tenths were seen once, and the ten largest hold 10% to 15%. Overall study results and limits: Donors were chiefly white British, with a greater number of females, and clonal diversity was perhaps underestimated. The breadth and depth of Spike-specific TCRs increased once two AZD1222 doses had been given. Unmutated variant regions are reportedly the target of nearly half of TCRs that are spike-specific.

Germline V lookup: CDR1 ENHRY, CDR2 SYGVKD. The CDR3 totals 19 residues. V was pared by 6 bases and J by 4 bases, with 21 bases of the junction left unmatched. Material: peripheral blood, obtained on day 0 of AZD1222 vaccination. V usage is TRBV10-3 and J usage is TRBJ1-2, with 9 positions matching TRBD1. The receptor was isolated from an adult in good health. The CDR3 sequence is CAIRGGSGTGSVWGYGYTF. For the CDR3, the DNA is TGTGCCATCAGGGGGGGCTCCGGGACAGGGTCGGTTTGGGGCTATGGCTACACCTTC.